Shown below are 5 T cell receptor beta chains from a single sample sequenced in a study of spatial heterogeneity in lung cancer. The sample's time point: sample taken at primary tumor resection. Each CDR3 protein is one row after TCRdb ran MiXCR on the 5' RACE reads. The sample lists 750 to 950 distinct CDR3 sequences, roughly 9.1% occurring once. Whole-study findings and limits: Tumoral mutation counts were tracked by counts of expanded intratumoral alpha and beta TCRs.

Their recognized antigens are unknown. The material sequenced was lung tumor tissue, taken at surgery. The receptors here all came from a male donor with early-stage non-small cell lung cancer.

This clonotype ranks as large. This beta chain slipped into a library made for alpha chains as a stray read, so its size is not meaningful. This chain links TRBV7-9 with TRBJ1-4, with TRBD1 matching 8 bases. The germline gives CDR1 SEHNR, CDR2 FQNEAQ (reference sequence). V lost 4 bases, J lost 6 bases, and 7 bases stayed unmatched. There are 15 residues in the CDR3. CDR3 sequence: CASSSWTGRDEKLFF. In DNA form, the CDR3 reads TGTGCCAGCAGCTCTTGGACAGGGCGAGATGAAAAACTGTTTTTT.

This clonotype is large within its sample. This beta chain appears as a stray read in a library generated for alpha chains; its size is not informative. This chain joins TRBV10-3 and TRBJ2-5; TRBD2 is a possible D gene (6 bases). There are 12 residues in the CDR3. The V and J ends lost 2 bases and 5 bases respectively, with 6 bases between them. Germline V gene sequence: CDR1 ENHRY, CDR2 SYGVKD. CDR3: CAISEGGETQYF. Here the CDR3 DNA reads TGTGCCATCAGTGAGGGGGGGGAGACCCAGTACTTC.

This clonotype is judged medium-sized (0.01 to 0.1%). The library was prepared for alpha chains; this beta chain is a stray read, so its frequency means little. V usage is TRBV20-1 and J usage is TRBJ1-3; TRBD1 is a possible D gene (5 bases). From germline, CDR1 is DFQATT and CDR2 SNEGSKA (reference sequence). V lost 6 bases to trimming and J lost 1 base, with 16 bases between them. The CDR3 has 15 residues. As DNA, the CDR3 is TGCAGTGCCCAGGGAACGAGGGATTCTGGAAACACCATATATTTT. Translating it yields CSAQGTRDSGNTIYF.

This clonotype is labeled as medium-sized. The library was designed around alpha chains, so this beta chain is a stray read whose abundance carries little weight. The V and J genes are TRBV6-1 and TRBJ2-3, with a possible D match to TRBD1 (6 bases). Per the germline V gene, CDR1 is MNHNS and CDR2 is SASEGT. The CDR3 is 13 amino acids. The V end lost 6 bases, the J end lost 5 bases, and 12 bases lay between the germline ends. Here the CDR3 reads CASSLQGVDTQYF. Written as DNA, the CDR3 is TGTGCCAGCAGCTTACAGGGAGTAGATACGCAGTATTTT.

In its sample, this clonotype was seen a few times. In a library made to pick up alpha chains, this beta chain is a stray read with a size that means little. This chain links TRBV6-2 or TRBV6-3 with TRBJ2-1; 10 bases agree with TRBD2. This CDR3 region has 16 residues. The junction had 5 bases not matched to a gene; V was cut back by 4 bases and J by 2 bases. Germline lookup yields CDR1 MNHEY and CDR2 SVGEGT. The CDR3 loop reads CASSSGLAEPYNEQFF. CDR3 nucleotides: TGTGCCAGCAGTTCTGGACTAGCGGAACCCTACAATGAGCAGTTCTTC.